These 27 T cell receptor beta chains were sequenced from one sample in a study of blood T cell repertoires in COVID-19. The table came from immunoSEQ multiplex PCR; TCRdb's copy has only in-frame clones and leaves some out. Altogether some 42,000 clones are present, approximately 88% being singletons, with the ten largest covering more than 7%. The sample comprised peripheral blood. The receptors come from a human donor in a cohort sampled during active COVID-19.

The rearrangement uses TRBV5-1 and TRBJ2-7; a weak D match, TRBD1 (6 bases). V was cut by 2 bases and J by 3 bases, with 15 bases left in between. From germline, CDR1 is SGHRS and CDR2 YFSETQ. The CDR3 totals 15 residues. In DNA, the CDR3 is TGCGCCAGCAGCTTATCCGGGACAAGGGGCTACGAGCAGTACTTC. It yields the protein CASSLSGTRGYEQYF. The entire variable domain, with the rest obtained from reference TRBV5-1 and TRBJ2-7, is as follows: KAGVTQTPRYLIKTRGQQVTLSCSPISGHRSVSWYQQTPGQGLQFLFEYFSETQRNKGNFPGRFSGRQFSNSRSEMNVSTLELGDSALYLCASSLSGTRGYEQYFGPGTRLTVT.

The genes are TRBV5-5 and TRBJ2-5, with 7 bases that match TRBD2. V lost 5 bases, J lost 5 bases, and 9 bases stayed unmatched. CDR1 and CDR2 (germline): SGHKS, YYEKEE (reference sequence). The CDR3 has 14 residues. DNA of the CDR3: TGTGCCAGCAGGGGAGGGGCAGGGAGGGAGACCCAGTACTTC. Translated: CASRGGAGRETQYF. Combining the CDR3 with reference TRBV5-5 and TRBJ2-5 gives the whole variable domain DAGVTQSPTHLIKTRGQQVTLRCSPISGHKSVSWYQQVLGQGPQFIFQYYEKEERGRGNFPDRFSARQFPNYSSELNVNALLLGDSALYLCASRGGAGRETQYFGPGTRLLVL.

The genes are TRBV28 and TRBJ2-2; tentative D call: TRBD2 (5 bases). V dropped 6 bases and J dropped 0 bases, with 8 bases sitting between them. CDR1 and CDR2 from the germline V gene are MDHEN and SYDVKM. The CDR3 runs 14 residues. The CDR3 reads CASRQRANTGELFF. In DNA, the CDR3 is TGTGCCAGCAGACAGAGGGCGAACACCGGGGAGCTGTTTTTT.

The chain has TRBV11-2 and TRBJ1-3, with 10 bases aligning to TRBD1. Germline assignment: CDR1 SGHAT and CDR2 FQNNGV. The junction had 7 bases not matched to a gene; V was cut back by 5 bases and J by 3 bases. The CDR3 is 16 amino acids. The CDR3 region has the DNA TGTGCCAGCAGCCCAACGGGGACAGGGGTTGGAAACACCATATATTTT. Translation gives CASSPTGTGVGNTIYF.

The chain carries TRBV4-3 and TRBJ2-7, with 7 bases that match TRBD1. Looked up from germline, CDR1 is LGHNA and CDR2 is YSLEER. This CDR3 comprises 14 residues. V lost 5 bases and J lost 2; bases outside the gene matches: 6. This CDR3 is CASSSQTGPYEQYF. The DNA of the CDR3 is TGCGCCAGCAGCTCCCAGACAGGGCCCTACGAGCAGTACTTC.

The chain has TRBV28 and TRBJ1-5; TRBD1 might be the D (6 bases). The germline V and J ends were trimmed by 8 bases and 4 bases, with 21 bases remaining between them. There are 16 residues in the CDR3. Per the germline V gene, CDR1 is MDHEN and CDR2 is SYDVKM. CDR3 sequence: CASGSTYRDRNQPQHF. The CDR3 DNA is TGTGCCAGCGGGTCGACGTACAGGGATAGGAATCAGCCCCAGCATTTT.

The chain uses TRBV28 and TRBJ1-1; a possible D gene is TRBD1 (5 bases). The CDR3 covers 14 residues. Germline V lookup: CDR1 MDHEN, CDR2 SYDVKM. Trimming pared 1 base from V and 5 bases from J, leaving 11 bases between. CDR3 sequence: CASSLSGLGTEAFF. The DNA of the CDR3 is TGTGCCAGCAGTTTATCAGGGCTTGGTACTGAAGCTTTCTTT.

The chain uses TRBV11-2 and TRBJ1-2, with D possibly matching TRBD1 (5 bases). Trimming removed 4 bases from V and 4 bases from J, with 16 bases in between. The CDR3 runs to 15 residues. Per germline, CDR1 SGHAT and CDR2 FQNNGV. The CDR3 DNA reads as TGTGCCAGCAGCTCGACCAGACAGTCCGGCTATGGCTACACCTTC. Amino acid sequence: CASSSTRQSGYGYTF.

The CDR3 sequence is CASNFDRGHNQPQHF. In DNA, the CDR3 is TGTGCCAGCAACTTTGACAGGGGCCACAATCAGCCCCAGCATTTT. The V gene is TRBV7-4, the J gene TRBJ1-5; 8 bases line up with TRBD1. Germline CDR1 and CDR2: SGHVT and SQSDAQ. V dropped 7 bases and J dropped 3; count of bases not matched to a gene: 8. CDR3 length equals 15 residues.

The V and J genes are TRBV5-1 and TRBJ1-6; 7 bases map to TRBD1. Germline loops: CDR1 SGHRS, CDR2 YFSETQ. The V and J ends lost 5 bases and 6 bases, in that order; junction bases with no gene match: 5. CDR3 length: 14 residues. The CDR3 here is CASSNGQVNSPLHF. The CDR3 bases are TGCGCCAGCAGTAATGGACAGGTTAATTCACCCCTCCACTTT.

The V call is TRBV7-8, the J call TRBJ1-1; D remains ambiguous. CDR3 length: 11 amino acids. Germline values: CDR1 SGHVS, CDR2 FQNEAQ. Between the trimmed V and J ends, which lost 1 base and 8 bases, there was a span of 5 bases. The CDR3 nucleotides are TGTGCCAGCAGCTTAGGACAAGAAGCTTTCTTT. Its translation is CASSLGQEAFF. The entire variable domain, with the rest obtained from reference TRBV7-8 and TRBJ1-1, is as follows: GAGVSQSPRYKVAKRGQDVALRCDPISGHVSLFWYQQALGQGPEFLTYFQNEAQLDKSGLPSDRFFAERPEGSVSTLKIQRTQQEDSAVYLCASSLGQEAFFGQGTRLTVV.

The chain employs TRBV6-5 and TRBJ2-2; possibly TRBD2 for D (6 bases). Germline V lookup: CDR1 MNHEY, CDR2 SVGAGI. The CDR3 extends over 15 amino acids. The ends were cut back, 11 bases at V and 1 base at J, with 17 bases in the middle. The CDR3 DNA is TGTGCCCGACTTCGGGGACTGCTGAACACCGGGGAGCTGTTTTTT. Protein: CARLRGLLNTGELFF.

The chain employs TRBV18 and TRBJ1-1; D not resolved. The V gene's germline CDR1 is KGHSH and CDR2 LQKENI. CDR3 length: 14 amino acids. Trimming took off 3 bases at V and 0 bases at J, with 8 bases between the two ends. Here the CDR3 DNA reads TGTGCCAGCTCACCGTCGGGGATGAACACTGAAGCTTTCTTT. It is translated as CASSPSGMNTEAFF. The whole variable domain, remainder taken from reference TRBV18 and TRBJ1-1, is NAGVMQNPRHLVRRRGQEARLRCSPMKGHSHVYWYRQLPEEGLKFMVYLQKENIIDESGMPKERFSAEFPKEGPSILRIQQVVRGDSAAYFCASSPSGMNTEAFFGQGTRLTVV.

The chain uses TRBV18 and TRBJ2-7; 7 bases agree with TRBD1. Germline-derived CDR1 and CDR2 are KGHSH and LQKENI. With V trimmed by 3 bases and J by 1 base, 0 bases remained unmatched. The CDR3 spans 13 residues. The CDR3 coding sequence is TGTGCCAGCTCACCGGGACAGTCCTACGAGCAGTACTTC. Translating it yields CASSPGQSYEQYF.

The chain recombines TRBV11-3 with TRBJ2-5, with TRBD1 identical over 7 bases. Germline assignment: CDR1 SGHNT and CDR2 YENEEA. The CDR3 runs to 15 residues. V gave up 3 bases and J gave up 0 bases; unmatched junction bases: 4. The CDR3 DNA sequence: TGTGCCAGCAGCTTGGGTGGGACAGACCAAGAGACCCAGTACTTC. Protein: CASSLGGTDQETQYF.

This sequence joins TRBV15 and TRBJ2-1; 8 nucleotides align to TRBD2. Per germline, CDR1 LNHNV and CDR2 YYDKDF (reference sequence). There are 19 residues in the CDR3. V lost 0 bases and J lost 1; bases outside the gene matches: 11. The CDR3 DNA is TGTGCCACCAGCAGAGATTATTCCCCCGGGACTAGGTCCTACAATGAGCAGTTCTTC. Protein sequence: CATSRDYSPGTRSYNEQFF.

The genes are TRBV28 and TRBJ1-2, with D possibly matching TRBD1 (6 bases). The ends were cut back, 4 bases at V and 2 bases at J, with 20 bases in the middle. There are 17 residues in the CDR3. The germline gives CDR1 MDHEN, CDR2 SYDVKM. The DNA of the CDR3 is TGTGCCAGCAGTTACCGGGACATACTAATTAAAAACTATGGCTACACCTTC. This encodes CASSYRDILIKNYGYTF.

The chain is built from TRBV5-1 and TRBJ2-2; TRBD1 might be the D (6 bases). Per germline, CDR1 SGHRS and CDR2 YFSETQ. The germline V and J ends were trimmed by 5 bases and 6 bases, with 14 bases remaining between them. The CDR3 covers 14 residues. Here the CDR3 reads CASRRDMTPGELFF. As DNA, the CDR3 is TGCGCCAGCAGGAGGGACATGACCCCCGGGGAGCTGTTTTTT.

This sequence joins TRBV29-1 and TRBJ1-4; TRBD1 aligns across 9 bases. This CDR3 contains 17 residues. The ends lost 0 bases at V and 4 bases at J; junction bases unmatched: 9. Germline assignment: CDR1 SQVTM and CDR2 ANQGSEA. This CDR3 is CSVEEPYRGLYNEKLFF. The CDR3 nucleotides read TGCAGCGTTGAAGAACCTTACAGGGGGCTCTATAATGAAAAACTGTTTTTT. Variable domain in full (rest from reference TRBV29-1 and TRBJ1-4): SAVISQKPSRDICQRGTSLTIQCQVDSQVTMMFWYRQQPGQSLTLIATANQGSEATYESGFVIDKFPISRPNLTFSTLTVSNMSPEDSSIYLCSVEEPYRGLYNEKLFFGSGTQLSVL.

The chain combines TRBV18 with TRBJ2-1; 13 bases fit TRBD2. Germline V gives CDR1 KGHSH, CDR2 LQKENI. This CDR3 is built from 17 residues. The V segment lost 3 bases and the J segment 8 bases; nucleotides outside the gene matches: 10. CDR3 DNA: TGTGCCAGCTCACCCAGGCCCGGACTAGCGGGAGCGGATGAGCAGTTCTTC. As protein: CASSPRPGLAGADEQFF.

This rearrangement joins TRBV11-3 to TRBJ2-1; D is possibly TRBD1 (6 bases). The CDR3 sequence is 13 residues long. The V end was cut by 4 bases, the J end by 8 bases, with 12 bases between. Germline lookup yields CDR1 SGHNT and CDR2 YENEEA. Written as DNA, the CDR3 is TGTGCCAGCAGCTCCGGTGGGGGCGATGAGCAGTTCTTC. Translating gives CASSSGGGDEQFF.

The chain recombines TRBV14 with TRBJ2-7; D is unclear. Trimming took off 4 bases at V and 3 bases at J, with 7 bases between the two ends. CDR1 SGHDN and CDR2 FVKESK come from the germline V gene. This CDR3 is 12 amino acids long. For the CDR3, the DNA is TGTGCCAGCAGCCCCGCACACTACGAGCAGTACTTC. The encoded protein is CASSPAHYEQYF.

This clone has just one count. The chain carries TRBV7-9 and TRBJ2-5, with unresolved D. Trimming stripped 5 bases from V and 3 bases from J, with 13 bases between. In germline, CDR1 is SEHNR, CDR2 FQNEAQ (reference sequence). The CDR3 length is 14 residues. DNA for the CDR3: TGTGCCAGCAGCCCGGGTCTTACCGAAGAGACCCAGTACTTC. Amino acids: CASSPGLTEETQYF.

The CDR3 DNA reads as TGCAGTGCCCGGGAGGGTTTGGAACAGTTCTTC. It specifies CSAREGLEQFF. The J gene is TRBJ2-1, the V gene TRBV20-1; TRBD2 matches 8 bases. The length of the CDR3 is 11 residues. J lost 13 bases, V lost 6 bases, and 8 bases had no gene match. CDR1 and CDR2 from the germline V gene are DFQATT and SNEGSKA (reference sequence).

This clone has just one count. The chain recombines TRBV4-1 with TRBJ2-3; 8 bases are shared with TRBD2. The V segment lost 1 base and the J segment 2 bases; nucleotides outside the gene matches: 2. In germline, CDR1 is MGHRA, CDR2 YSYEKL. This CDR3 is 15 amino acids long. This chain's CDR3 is CASSQGLANTDTQYF. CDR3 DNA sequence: TGCGCCAGCAGCCAAGGACTAGCGAACACAGATACGCAGTATTTT.

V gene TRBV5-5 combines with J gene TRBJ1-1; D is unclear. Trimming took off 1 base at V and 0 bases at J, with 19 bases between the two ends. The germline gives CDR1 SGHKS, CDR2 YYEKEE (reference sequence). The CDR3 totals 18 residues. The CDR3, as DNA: TGTGCCAGCAGCTTGCGGGGTGCAGGTTTGGGGTTGAACACTGAAGCTTTCTTT. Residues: CASSLRGAGLGLNTEAFF.

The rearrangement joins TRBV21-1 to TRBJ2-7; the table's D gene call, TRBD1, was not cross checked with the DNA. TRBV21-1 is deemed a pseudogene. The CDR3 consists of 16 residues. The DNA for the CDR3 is TGTGCCAGCAGCAAGACCCGAGACAGGGGGCCCTACGAGCAGTACTTC. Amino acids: CASSKTRDRGPYEQYF.